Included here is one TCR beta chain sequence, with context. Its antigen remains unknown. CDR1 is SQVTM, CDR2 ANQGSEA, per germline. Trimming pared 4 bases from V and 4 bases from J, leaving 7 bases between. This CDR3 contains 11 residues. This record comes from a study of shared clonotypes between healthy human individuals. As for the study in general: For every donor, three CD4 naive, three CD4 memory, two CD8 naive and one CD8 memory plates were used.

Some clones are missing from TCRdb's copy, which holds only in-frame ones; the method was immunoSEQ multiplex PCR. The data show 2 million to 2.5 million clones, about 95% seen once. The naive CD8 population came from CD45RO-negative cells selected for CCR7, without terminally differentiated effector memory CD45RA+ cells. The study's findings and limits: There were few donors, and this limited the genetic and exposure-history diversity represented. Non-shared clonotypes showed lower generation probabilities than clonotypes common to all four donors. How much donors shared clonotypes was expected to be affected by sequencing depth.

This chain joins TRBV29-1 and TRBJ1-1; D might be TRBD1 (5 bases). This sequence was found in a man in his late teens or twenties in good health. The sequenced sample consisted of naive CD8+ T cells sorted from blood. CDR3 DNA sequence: TGCAGCGTTGGGGGGAGCACTGAAGCTTTCTTT. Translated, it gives CSVGGSTEAFF. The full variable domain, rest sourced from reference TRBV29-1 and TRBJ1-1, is SAVISQKPSRDICQRGTSLTIQCQVDSQVTMMFWYRQQPGQSLTLIATANQGSEATYESGFVIDKFPISRPNLTFSTLTVSNMSPEDSSIYLCSVGGSTEAFFGQGTRLTVV.